Listed below are T cell receptor beta chains from one sample, sequenced in a study of T cell responses to AZD1222 COVID-19 vaccine. The table came from immunoSEQ multiplex PCR; TCRdb's copy has only in-frame clones and leaves some out. The sample gives about 120,000 clones, around 84% of which show up once; approximately 7.6% is in the top ten. Sequenced here: peripheral blood, sampled on day 0 of AZD1222 vaccination. All receptors come from an adult in good health. Both conserved end residues are part of each CDR3. The D gene is left open where the match is weak. Expanded clones are given a class, and other clones once, few, many or no size at all.

.,TRBJ1-5,.,TRBV5-6,TGTGCCAGCAGCTTGGCCAGGGTAAATCAGCCCCAGCATTTT,CASSLARVNQPQHF
.,TRBJ2-6,.,TRBV28,TGTGCCAGCAGTTTCTTAAGAGGGGCTGGGGCCAACGTCCTGACTTTC,CASSFLRGAGANVLTF
.,TRBJ1-1,.,TRBV19,TGTGCCAGTATAAGGGCAGACACTGAAGCTTTCTTT,CASIRADTEAFF
.,TRBJ1-1,.,TRBV5-1,TGCGCCAGCAGCTCAGGAGGTTCCACTGAAGCTTTCTTT,CASSSGGSTEAFF
.,TRBJ1-2,.,TRBV19,TGTGCCAGTAGTATGGGCAGGATGGATGGCTACACCTTC,CASSMGRMDGYTF
.,TRBJ2-1,TRBD1,TRBV28,TGTGCCAGCAGCGAGACAGGGGGTATTGTATACAATGAGCAGTTCTTC,CASSETGGIVYNEQFF
.,TRBJ1-4,.,TRBV7-2,TGTGCCAGCAGCTTAGGCGGAAGGAATGAAAAACTGTTTTTT,CASSLGGRNEKLFF
few,TRBJ2-7,TRBD1,TRBV10-2,TGCGCCAGCAGTGCGAACCCGGGACAGAGCTACGAGCAGTACTTC,CASSANPGQSYEQYF
.,TRBJ2-1,TRBD1,TRBV28,TGTGCCAGCAGTCCGACCGGGACAGGGGAACGCAATGAGCAGTTCTTC,CASSPTGTGERNEQFF
.,TRBJ2-7,TRBD1,TRBV5-1,TGCGCCAGCAGCTTGGGGGACAGGGGAAGCTCCTACGAGCAGTACTTC,CASSLGDRGSSYEQYF
once,TRBJ2-1,.,TRBV15,TGTGCCACCAGCAGAGAGGGACTGGGGTCCTACAATGAGCAGTTCTTC,CATSREGLGSYNEQFF
.,TRBJ2-3,TRBD1,TRBV13,TGTGCCAGCAGCTCCGGGACAGGGGGGGGCACAGATACGCAGTATTTT,CASSSGTGGGTDTQYF
.,TRBJ2-7,.,TRBV4-1,TGCGCCAGCAGGAACTCCTCAGGACCAGCACGGGCCTACGAGCAGTACTTC,CASRNSSGPARAYEQYF
once,TRBJ2-1,TRBD2,TRBV7-6,TGTGCCAGCAGCCAAGACGGGACTAGCGGGGGCCATGAGCAGTTCTTC,CASSQDGTSGGHEQFF
.,TRBJ2-2,TRBD1,TRBV27,TGTGCCAGCAGCTCCGGGACAGGGGGCTCCAGGGGCACCGGGGAGCTGTTTTTT,CASSSGTGGSRGTGELFF
once,TRBJ2-6,TRBD1,TRBV28,TGTGCCAGCACTAGGACAGGGGTGACCAACGTCCTGACTTTC,CASTRTGVTNVLTF
few,TRBJ2-6,.,TRBV7-3,TGTGCCAGCAGCTTAACCGGGGGATCGGGGGCCAACGTCCTGACTTTC,CASSLTGGSGANVLTF
.,TRBJ2-1,TRBD2,TRBV30,TGTGCCTGGAGTGGCGGGGGAAATGAGCAGTTCTTC,CAWSGGGNEQFF
.,TRBJ1-1,.,TRBV4-3,TGCGCCAGCAGCCAAGATGAGACGGGAGGGAACCCGGGATGGACTGAAGCTTTCTTT,CASSQDETGGNPGWTEAFF
.,TRBJ2-5,TRBD2,TRBV23-1,TGCGCCAGCAGTCAACCGGGACTAGCGGGGATGAGGGAGGAGACCCAGTACTTC,CASSQPGLAGMREETQYF
.,TRBJ2-3,.,TRBV27,TGTGCCAGCAGTACCCGGACCGGAACCCAGCCCGGTACGCAGTATTTT,CASSTRTGTQPGTQYF
.,TRBJ2-7,TRBD1,TRBV18,TGTGCCAGCTCCGGACAGGGGGCGAACGAGCAGTACTTC,CASSGQGANEQYF